A single sample gave rise to the 9 T cell receptor beta chains below, sequenced in a study of identical twins. TCRdb re-called the 5' RACE reads through MiXCR, storing one row per CDR3 protein. The sample lists 500,000 to 550,000 distinct CDR3 sequences; 20% to 25% were seen once. These data also featured in a second study, about yellow fever vaccine responses in identical twins.

Sequenced sample: CD4+ T cells sorted from blood. Every receptor here comes from a woman aged 18-29 years in good health.

This chain uses TRBV10-3 with TRBJ2-5; tentatively, D is TRBD2 (6 bases). Trimming stripped 6 bases from V and 3 bases from J, with 11 bases between. The CDR3 length is 13 residues. Per germline, CDR1 ENHRY and CDR2 SYGVKD. The CDR3 region is CAIRTPGEETQYF. The CDR3 nucleotides read TGTGCCATCAGAACACCGGGAGAAGAGACCCAGTACTTC.

This clonotype was counted only a few times. The chain is built from TRBV28 and TRBJ2-7; 10 bases agree with TRBD2. The trim removed 4 bases at V and 4 bases at J, leaving 10 bases unmatched. The CDR3 is made up of 16 amino acids. Germline V CDR1 and CDR2: MDHEN, SYDVKM. The chain's CDR3 is CASSSPGTSAGYEQYF. The CDR3 DNA reads as TGTGCCAGCAGTTCCCCCGGGACTAGCGCTGGATACGAGCAGTACTTC.

This clonotype was recorded only once. This chain joins TRBV14 and TRBJ2-3; D is perhaps TRBD2 (6 bases). Trimming pared 0 bases from V and 2 bases from J, leaving 12 bases between. Germline V gives CDR1 SGHDN, CDR2 FVKESK. The length of the CDR3 is 16 residues. The CDR3 sequence: CASSQDGGVSTDTQYF. CDR3 DNA: TGTGCCAGCAGCCAAGATGGAGGGGTTTCCACAGATACGCAGTATTTT.

The V gene is TRBV12-3 or TRBV12-4, the J gene TRBJ2-1; 7 bases are a match to TRBD2. With V trimmed by 1 base and J by 9 bases, 3 bases remained unmatched. This CDR3 is built from 13 residues. The CDR3 coding sequence is TGTGCCAGCAGTTTAGGGGGGGGGAGTGAGCAGTTCTTC. Residues: CASSLGGGSEQFF.

CDR3 bases: TGTGCCAGCAGCCAAGGAACCGGGGGTCTCAGGGAGACCCAGTACTTC. Residues: CASSQGTGGLRETQYF. V is TRBV3-1 and J is TRBJ2-5, with a weak D call TRBD2 (6 bases). Per the germline V gene, CDR1 is LGHDT and CDR2 is YNNKEL (reference sequence). The V end lost 1 base, the J end lost 5 bases, and 17 bases lay between the germline ends. The CDR3 runs to 16 residues.

This clonotype was counted only a few times. The chain couples TRBV10-3 to TRBJ2-1, with 9 bases matching TRBD1. Germline-derived CDR1 and CDR2 are ENHRY and SYGVKD. The CDR3 contains 14 residues. V dropped 10 bases and J dropped 8; count of bases not matched to a gene: 12. DNA of the CDR3: TGTGCCAACGGACAGGGGCCCCCTGGGGATGAGCAGTTCTTC. Translated, it gives CANGQGPPGDEQFF.

This clonotype was recorded a few times. The V and J genes are TRBV6-1 and TRBJ2-1; weak D call: TRBD1 (5 bases). CDR1 is MNHNS, CDR2 SASEGT, per germline. Trimming pared 5 bases from V and 4 bases from J, leaving 15 bases between. The CDR3 is 15 residues long. The CDR3 coding sequence is TGTGCCAGCAGTCCACAGGCTTCGGGTTACAATGAGCAGTTCTTC. Translating gives CASSPQASGYNEQFF.

This clonotype was observed a handful of times. Here the CDR3 DNA reads TGTGCCAGCTCACCAGGGAACCCGGTCCGACCGGAGGGAAATGAGCAGTTCTTC. The encoded protein is CASSPGNPVRPEGNEQFF. The V gene is TRBV18, the J gene TRBJ2-1; possible D gene TRBD2, 6 bases. Germline lookup yields CDR1 KGHSH and CDR2 LQKENI. The CDR3 spans 18 residues. V gave up 2 bases and J gave up 7 bases, with 24 bases separating them.

This clonotype is medium-sized (0.01 to 0.1%). The chain combines TRBV5-1 with TRBJ2-7; perhaps TRBD2 as D (6 bases). CDR1 SGHRS and CDR2 YFSETQ come from the germline V gene. This CDR3 region has 15 residues. Trimming removed 0 bases from V and 1 base from J, with 11 bases in between. DNA of the CDR3: TGCGCCAGCAGCTTGGGGACTACCTTTTCCTACGAGCAGTACTTC. Translating gives CASSLGTTFSYEQYF.